A single sample gave rise to the 6 T cell receptor beta chains below, sequenced in a study of blood T cell repertoires in COVID-19 (dated by TCRdb to 2018 to 2021). Library prep was done by the immunoSEQ multiplex PCR assay. This is the immuneACCESS table as TCRdb keeps it, with only in-frame sequences that have V and J called. A part of the clones is gone; compared with another copy, unresolved V genes explain less than half, and the rest is unexplained. Here the sample has approximately 100,000 clones; roughly 80% occur a single time. About a tenth of the sample rests with the top ten. The sample was peripheral blood. The receptors shown here come from a man aged 70-80 years with active or convalescent COVID-19.

This chain joins TRBV15 and TRBJ2-1; TRBD2 aligns across 8 bases. Losses at the gene ends were 4 bases for V and 5 bases for J; bases not matched to a gene: 4. The germline V gene encodes CDR1 LNHNV and CDR2 YYDKDF (reference sequence). The CDR3 runs 14 residues. This chain's CDR3 is CATSTRGGDNEQFF. The CDR3 region has the DNA TGTGCCACCAGCACCCGGGGGGGGGACAATGAGCAGTTCTTC.

The rearrangement uses TRBV5-1 and TRBJ2-7, with D hard to call. Between the trimmed V and J ends, which lost 6 bases and 3 bases, there was a span of 19 bases. CDR1 SGHRS and CDR2 YFSETQ come from the germline V gene. The CDR3 covers 15 residues. The CDR3 DNA reads as TGCGCCAGCACCAATAACCCATTTCAACTCTACGAGCAGTACTTC. It specifies CASTNNPFQLYEQYF.

The chain is built from TRBV11-3 and TRBJ2-7; TRBD1 might be the D (5 bases). Trimming removed 1 base at V and 0 bases at J, with 22 bases between. The CDR3 totals 19 residues. Germline V gene data show CDR1 as SGHNT and CDR2 as YENEEA. The CDR3 protein is CASSLAPWGQATNSYEQYF. CDR3 in DNA: TGTGCCAGCAGCTTAGCTCCCTGGGGCCAGGCGACGAACTCCTACGAGCAGTACTTC.

This chain joins TRBV7-9 and TRBJ1-1; 7 bases line up with TRBD1. The CDR3 has 14 amino acids. CDR1 is SEHNR, CDR2 FQNEAQ, per germline (reference sequence). Germline trimming cut 5 bases from V and 11 bases from J; bases unmatched to any gene: 14. The CDR3 sequence: CASSPTGVGSRAFF. Here the CDR3 DNA reads TGTGCCAGCAGCCCCACAGGGGTGGGCAGTCGGGCTTTCTTT. Full variable domain (outside the CDR3, taken from reference TRBV7-9 and TRBJ1-1): DTGVSQNPRHKITKRGQNVTFRCDPISEHNRLYWYRQTLGQGPEFLTYFQNEAQLEKSRLLSDRFSAERPKGSFSTLEIQRTEQGDSAMYLCASSPTGVGSRAFFGQGTRLTVV.

The chain carries TRBV7-9 and TRBJ1-1, with TRBD1 matching over 7 bases. Losses at the gene ends were 5 bases for V and 3 bases for J; bases not matched to a gene: 6. In germline, CDR1 is SEHNR, CDR2 FQNEAQ (reference sequence). The CDR3 contains 14 residues. CDR3 sequence reads: CASSLQGSYTEAFF. The CDR3 DNA reads as TGTGCCAGCAGCCTACAGGGGAGCTACACTGAAGCTTTCTTT. The whole variable domain, remainder taken from reference TRBV7-9 and TRBJ1-1, is DTGVSQNPRHKITKRGQNVTFRCDPISEHNRLYWYRQTLGQGPEFLTYFQNEAQLEKSRLLSDRFSAERPKGSFSTLEIQRTEQGDSAMYLCASSLQGSYTEAFFGQGTRLTVV.

V gene TRBV30 combines with J gene TRBJ1-2; D possibly corresponds to TRBD1 (6 bases). This CDR3 is 12 amino acids long. Germline CDR1 GTSNPN, CDR2 SVGIG (reference sequence). V shed 1 base and J shed 4 bases, with 7 bases lying between them. CDR3 in DNA: TGTGCCTGGAGTGAACAGGGCTATGGCTACACCTTC. Translating it yields CAWSEQGYGYTF. The whole variable domain, remainder taken from reference TRBV30 and TRBJ1-2, is SQTIHQWPATLVQPVGSPLSLECTVEGTSNPNLYWYRQAAGRGLQLLFYSVGIGQISSEVPQNLSASRPQDRQFILSSKKLLLSDSGFYLCAWSEQGYGYTFGSGTRLTVV.